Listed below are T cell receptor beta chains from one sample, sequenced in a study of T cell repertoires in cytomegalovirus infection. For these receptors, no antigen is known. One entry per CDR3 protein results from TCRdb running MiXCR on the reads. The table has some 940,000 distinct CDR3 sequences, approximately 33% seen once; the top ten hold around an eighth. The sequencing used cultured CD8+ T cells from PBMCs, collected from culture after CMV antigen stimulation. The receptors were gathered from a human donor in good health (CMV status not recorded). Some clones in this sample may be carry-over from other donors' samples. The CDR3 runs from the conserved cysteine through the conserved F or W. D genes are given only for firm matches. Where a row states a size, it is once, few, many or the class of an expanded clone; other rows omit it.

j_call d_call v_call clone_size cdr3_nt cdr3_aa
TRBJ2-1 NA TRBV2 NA TGTGCCAGCAGTGAGAGTGGGGTCTATGTCGGCTACAATGAGCAGTTCTTC CASSESGVYVGYNEQFF
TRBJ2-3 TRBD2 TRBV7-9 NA TGTGCCAGCAGCTCCACCCGACTAGCGGGGGTACACACAGATACGCAGTATTTT CASSSTRLAGVHTDTQYF
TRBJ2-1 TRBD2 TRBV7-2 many TGTGCCAGCACCCCCGGGACTAGCGGGGGCAATGAGCAGTTCTTC CASTPGTSGGNEQFF
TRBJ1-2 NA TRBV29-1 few TGCAGCGTGGAAACAGGGTTAGGCAGTAACTATGGCTACACCTTC CSVETGLGSNYGYTF
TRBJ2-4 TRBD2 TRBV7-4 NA TGTGCCAGCAGCATGGGACTAGCGGGGGGCGACATTCAGTACTTC CASSMGLAGGDIQYF
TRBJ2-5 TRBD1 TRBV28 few TGTGCCAGCAGTCCTCCTCGACTAAGACAGGGGGAGACCCAGTACTTC CASSPPRLRQGETQYF
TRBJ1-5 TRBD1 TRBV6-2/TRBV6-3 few TGTGCCAGCAGTTTCACAGGGGGCAGGAATCAGCCCCAGCATTTT CASSFTGGRNQPQHF
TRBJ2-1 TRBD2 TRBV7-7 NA TGTGCTAGCAGCCCCCATAGCGGGGGGGGGGCGAATGAGCAGTTCTTC CASSPHSGGGANEQFF
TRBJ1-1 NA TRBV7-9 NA TGTGCCAGCAGCTTGGCCATGGGAGGGTATGACACTGAAGCTTTCTTT CASSLAMGGYDTEAFF
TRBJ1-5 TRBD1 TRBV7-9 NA TGTGCCAGCAAAGGGGGCGGTAATCAGCCCCAGCATTTT CASKGGGNQPQHF
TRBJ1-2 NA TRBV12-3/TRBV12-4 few TGTGCCAGCAGTTCCGGGGGCGACGGCTACACCTTC CASSSGGDGYTF